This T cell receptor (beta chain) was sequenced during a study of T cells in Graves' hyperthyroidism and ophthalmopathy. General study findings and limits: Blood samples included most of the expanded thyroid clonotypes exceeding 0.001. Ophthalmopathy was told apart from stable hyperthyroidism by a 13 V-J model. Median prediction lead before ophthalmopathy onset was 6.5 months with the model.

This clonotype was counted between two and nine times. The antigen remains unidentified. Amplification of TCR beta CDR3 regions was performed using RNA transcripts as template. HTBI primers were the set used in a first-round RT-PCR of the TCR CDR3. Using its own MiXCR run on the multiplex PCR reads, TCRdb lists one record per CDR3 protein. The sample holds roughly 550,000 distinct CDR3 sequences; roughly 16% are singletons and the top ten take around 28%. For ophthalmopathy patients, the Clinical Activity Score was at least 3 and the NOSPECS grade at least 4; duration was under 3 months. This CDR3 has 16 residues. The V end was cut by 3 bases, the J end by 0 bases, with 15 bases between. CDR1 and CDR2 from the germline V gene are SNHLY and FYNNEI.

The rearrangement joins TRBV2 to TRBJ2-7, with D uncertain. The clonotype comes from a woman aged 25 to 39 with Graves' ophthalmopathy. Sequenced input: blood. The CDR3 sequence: CASSDPSHPSSYEQYF. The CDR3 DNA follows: TGTGCCAGCAGTGACCCGAGTCACCCGAGCTCCTACGAGCAGTACTTC.